This entry concerns a single T cell receptor (beta chain). Assay used: immunoSEQ multiplex PCR; TCRdb lists only in-frame clones, some missing. The repertoire holds a few hundred thousand clones, with roughly four fifths as singletons. These data are taken from a study of blood T cell repertoires in COVID-19. Study details: T cells, B-cell-depleted T cells, or PBMCs provided the cDNA or gDNA that served as material.

The V and J ends lost 4 bases and 10 bases respectively, with 14 bases between them. Germline CDR1 and CDR2: SEHNR and FQNEAQ (reference sequence). The CDR3 totals 14 residues. The sequenced sample consisted of PBMCs or T cells enriched from blood (not recorded which). The TCR originated in a man aged 30 to 39 with acute COVID-19. The V gene is TRBV7-9, the J gene TRBJ1-6; D gene ambiguous. CDR3 sequence reads: CASSSQVGSSPLHF. For the CDR3, the DNA is TGTGCCAGCAGCTCCCAGGTAGGGAGCTCACCCCTCCACTTT.